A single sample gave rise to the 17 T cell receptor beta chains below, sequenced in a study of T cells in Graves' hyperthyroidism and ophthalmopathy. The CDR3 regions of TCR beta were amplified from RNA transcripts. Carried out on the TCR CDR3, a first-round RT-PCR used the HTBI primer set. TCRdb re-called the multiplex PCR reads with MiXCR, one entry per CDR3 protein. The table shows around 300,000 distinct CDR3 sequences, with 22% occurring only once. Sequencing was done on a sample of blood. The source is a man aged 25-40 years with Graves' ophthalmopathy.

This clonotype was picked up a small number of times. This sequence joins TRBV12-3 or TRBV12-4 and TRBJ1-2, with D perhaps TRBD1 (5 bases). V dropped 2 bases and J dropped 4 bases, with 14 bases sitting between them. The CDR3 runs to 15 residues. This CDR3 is CASSLNRRSPYGYTF. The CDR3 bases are TGTGCCAGCAGTTTAAACAGGCGGTCCCCCTATGGCTACACCTTC.

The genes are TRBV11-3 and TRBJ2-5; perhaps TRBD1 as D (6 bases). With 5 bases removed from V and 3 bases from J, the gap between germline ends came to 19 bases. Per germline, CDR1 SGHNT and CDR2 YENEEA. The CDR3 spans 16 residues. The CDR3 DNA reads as TGTGCCAGCAGCCAATCCAGGACAGCCTCAAAAGAGACCCAGTACTTC. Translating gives CASSQSRTASKETQYF.

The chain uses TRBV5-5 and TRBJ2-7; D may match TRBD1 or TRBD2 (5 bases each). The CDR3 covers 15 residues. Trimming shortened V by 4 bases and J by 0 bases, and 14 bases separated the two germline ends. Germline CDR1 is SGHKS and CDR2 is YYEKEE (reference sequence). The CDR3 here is CASSHPGRGSYEQYF. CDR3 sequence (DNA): TGTGCCAGCAGCCATCCGGGACGGGGCTCCTACGAGCAGTACTTC. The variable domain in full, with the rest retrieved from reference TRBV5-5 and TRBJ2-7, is DAGVTQSPTHLIKTRGQQVTLRCSPISGHKSVSWYQQVLGQGPQFIFQYYEKEERGRGNFPDRFSARQFPNYSSELNVNALLLGDSALYLCASSHPGRGSYEQYFGPGTRLTVT.

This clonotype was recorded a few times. The DNA for the CDR3 is TGTGCCAGCAGCGTAGGAGTGACAGCCAAAGAGACCCAGTACTTC. The encoded protein is CASSVGVTAKETQYF. The V call is TRBV9, the J call TRBJ2-5; perhaps TRBD1 as D (5 bases). With 0 bases removed from V and 3 bases from J, the gap between germline ends came to 12 bases. The CDR3 contains 15 residues. Germline V gene lookup returns CDR1 SGDLS and CDR2 YYNGEE.

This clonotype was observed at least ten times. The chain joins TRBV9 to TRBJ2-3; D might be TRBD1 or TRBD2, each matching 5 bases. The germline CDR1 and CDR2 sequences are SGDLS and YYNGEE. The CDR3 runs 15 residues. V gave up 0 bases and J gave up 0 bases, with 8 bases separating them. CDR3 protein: CASSVAGPSTDTQYF. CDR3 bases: TGTGCCAGCAGCGTAGCGGGGCCTAGCACAGATACGCAGTATTTT.

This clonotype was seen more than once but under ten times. The CDR3 loop reads CASSTGTGGGIGKNIQYF. CDR3 in DNA: TGTGCCAGCAGCACCGGGACAGGGGGGGGAATTGGCAAAAACATTCAGTACTTC. The rearrangement links TRBV7-3 to TRBJ2-4; 11 nucleotides line up with TRBD1. The CDR3 consists of 18 residues. V gave up 5 bases and J gave up 3 bases; unmatched junction bases: 12. Germline V lookup: CDR1 SGHTA, CDR2 FQGTGA.

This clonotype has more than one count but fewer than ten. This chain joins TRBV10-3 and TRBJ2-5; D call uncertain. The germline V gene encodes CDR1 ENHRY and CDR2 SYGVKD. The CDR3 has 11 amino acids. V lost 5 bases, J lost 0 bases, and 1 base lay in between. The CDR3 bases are TGTGCCATCAGTAACCAAGAGACCCAGTACTTC. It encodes CAISNQETQYF.

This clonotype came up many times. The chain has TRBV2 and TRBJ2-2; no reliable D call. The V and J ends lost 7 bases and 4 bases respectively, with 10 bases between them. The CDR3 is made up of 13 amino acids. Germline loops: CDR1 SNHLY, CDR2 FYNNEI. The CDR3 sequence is CASIRQPTGELFF. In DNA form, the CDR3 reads TGTGCCAGCATCCGTCAGCCCACCGGGGAGCTGTTTTTT.

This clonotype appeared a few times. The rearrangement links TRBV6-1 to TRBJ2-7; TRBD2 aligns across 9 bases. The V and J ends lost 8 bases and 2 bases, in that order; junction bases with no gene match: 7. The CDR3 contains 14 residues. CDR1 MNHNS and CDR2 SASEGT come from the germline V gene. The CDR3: CASANSGSTYEQYF. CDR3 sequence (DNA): TGTGCCAGCGCGAATAGCGGGAGTACCTACGAGCAGTACTTC.

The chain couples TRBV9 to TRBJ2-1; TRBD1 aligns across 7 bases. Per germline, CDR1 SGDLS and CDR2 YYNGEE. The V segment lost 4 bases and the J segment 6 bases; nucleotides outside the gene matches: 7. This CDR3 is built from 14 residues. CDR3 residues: CASSPRQGINEQFF. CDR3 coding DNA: TGTGCCAGCAGCCCCCGACAGGGAATCAATGAGCAGTTCTTC.

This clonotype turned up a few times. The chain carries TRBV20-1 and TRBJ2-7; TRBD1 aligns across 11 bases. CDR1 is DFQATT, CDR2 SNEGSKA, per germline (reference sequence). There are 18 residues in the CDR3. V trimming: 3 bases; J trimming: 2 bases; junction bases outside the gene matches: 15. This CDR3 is CSASSSDRGRTRTYEQYF. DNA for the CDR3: TGCAGTGCTAGTAGTTCGGACAGGGGGCGCACCCGAACCTACGAGCAGTACTTC.

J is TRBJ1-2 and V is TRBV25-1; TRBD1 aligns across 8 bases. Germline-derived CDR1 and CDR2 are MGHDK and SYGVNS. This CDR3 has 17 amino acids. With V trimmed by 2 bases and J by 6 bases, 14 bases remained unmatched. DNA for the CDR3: TGTGCCAGCAGTGAAGAGCCATTAGACAGGGGCCTCCATGGCTACACCTTC. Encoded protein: CASSEEPLDRGLHGYTF.

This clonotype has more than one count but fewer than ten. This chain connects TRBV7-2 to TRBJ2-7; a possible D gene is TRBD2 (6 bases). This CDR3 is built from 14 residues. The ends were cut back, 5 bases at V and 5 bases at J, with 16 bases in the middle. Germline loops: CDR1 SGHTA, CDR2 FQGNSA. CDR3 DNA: TGTGCCAGCAGCCCTGGTATTAGCGGTCACGAGCAGTACTTC. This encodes CASSPGISGHEQYF.

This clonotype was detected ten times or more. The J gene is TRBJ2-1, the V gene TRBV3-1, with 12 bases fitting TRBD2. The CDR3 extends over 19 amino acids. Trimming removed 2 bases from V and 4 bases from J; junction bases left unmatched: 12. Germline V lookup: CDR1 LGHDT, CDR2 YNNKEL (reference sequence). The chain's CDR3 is CASSQPTWTSGIGYNEQFF. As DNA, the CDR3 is TGTGCCAGCAGCCAACCCACCTGGACTAGCGGGATTGGTTACAATGAGCAGTTCTTC.

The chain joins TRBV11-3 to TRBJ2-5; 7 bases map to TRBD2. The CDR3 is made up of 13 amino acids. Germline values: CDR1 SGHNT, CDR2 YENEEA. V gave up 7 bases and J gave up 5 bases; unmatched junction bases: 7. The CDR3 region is CASTRRELETQYF. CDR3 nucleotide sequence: TGTGCCAGCACCCGGCGGGAGCTGGAGACCCAGTACTTC. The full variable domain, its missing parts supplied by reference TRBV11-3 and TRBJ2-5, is EAGVVQSPRYKIIEKKQPVAFWCNPISGHNTLYWYLQNLGQGPELLIRYENEEAVDDSQLPKDRFSAERLKGVDSTLKIQPAELGDSAVYLCASTRRELETQYFGPGTRLLVL.

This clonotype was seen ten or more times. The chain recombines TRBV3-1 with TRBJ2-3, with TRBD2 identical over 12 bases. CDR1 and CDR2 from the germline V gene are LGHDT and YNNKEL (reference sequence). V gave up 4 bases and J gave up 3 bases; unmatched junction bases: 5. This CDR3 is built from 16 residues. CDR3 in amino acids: CASSRDGLAGTDTQYF. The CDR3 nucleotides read TGTGCCAGCAGCCGAGATGGACTAGCGGGAACAGATACGCAGTATTTT.

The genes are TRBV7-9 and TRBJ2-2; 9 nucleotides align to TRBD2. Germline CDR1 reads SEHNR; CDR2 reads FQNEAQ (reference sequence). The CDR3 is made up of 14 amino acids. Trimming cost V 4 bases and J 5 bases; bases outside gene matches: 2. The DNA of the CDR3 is TGTGCCAGCAGCTCCAGCGGGGGGACCGGGGAGCTGTTTTTT. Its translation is CASSSSGGTGELFF.